The 19 T cell receptor beta chains reported below all come from one sample, sequenced in a study of post-analysis software for immune sequencing data. Study observations and caveats: Included in a set of roughly five TRBV segments more frequent in patients than controls were TRBV5-6, TRBV5-1 and TRBV20-1.

The antigens for these receptors are not known. Unique molecular identifiers tagged the TCR beta cDNA libraries. TCRdb processed the PCR reads anew with MiXCR; each CDR3 protein has one entry. The table has about 200,000 distinct CDR3 sequences, 29% seen once. Sequenced material: blood. The receptor set was obtained from a girl under 18 with multiple sclerosis.

This clonotype was seen a handful of times. This chain joins TRBV11-2 and TRBJ2-1; D gene uncertain. The CDR3 spans 12 residues. V was cut by 5 bases and J by 7 bases, with 9 bases left in between. CDR1 is SGHAT, CDR2 FQNNGV, per germline. CDR3 region: CASSPLRNEQFF. Written as DNA, the CDR3 is TGTGCCAGCAGCCCATTGAGGAATGAGCAGTTCTTC.

This clonotype came up a few times. The chain joins TRBV12-3 or TRBV12-4 to TRBJ1-1; TRBD1 matches at 10 bases. Unmatched junction bases numbered 10, after V lost 6 bases and J lost 9 bases. The CDR3 totals 14 residues. CDR3 sequence: CASRTAGTGVKAFF. Written as DNA, the CDR3 is TGTGCCAGCAGGACCGCCGGGACAGGGGTTAAAGCTTTCTTT.

As to this clonotype: Since a much larger clone is just one base distant, this may be a read error. This chain connects TRBV20-1 to TRBJ1-6; no clear D gene. Germline V CDR1 and CDR2: DFQATT, SNEGSKA (reference sequence). The CDR3 runs 11 residues. The chain's CDR3 is CSATENSPPHF. The CDR3 region has the DNA TGCAGTGCAACTGAGAATTCACCCCCCCACTTT.

Only a few counts were recorded for this clonotype. The gene calls are TRBV7-9 and TRBJ1-1; the D is unclear. V dropped 6 bases and J dropped 1 base, with 12 bases sitting between them. The CDR3 extends over 14 amino acids. Looked up from germline, CDR1 is SEHNR and CDR2 is FQNEAQ (reference sequence). The CDR3 nucleotides read TGTGCCAGCAGATTGGAGGGCCAGAACACTGAAGCTTTCTTT. Translating it yields CASRLEGQNTEAFF.

At least ten counts were recorded for this clonotype. V usage is TRBV6-5 and J usage is TRBJ2-4, with D perhaps matching TRBD2 (6 bases). Germline assignment: CDR1 MNHEY and CDR2 SVGAGI. Trimming took 2 bases from V and 0 from J, leaving 11 bases between them. The CDR3 has 16 residues. CDR3 in DNA: TGTGCCAGCAGTTACGGGGTGGGACTAGCCAAAAACATTCAGTACTTC. This encodes CASSYGVGLAKNIQYF.

This clonotype has more than one count but fewer than ten. This chain links TRBV12-3 or TRBV12-4 with TRBJ2-7, with 13 bases that match TRBD2. With 5 bases clipped from V and 1 base from J, the junction kept 2 bases outside the gene matches. The length of the CDR3 is 15 residues. DNA of the CDR3: TGTGCCAGCAGTACGACTAGCGGGAGGTCCTACGAGCAGTACTTC. It codes for CASSTTSGRSYEQYF.

Concerning this clonotype: One junction end disagrees with the germline gene, perhaps due to a read error. The V gene is TRBV28, the J gene TRBJ2-1; D not resolved. Looked up from germline, CDR1 is MDHEN and CDR2 is SYDVKM. The CDR3 has 16 amino acids. The CDR3 sequence is CAGSLPYPSSYNEQFF. The CDR3, as DNA: TGTGCCGGCAGTTTACCCTATCCGAGCTCCTACAATGAGCAGTTCTTC.

This clonotype was seen repeatedly, ten times or more. V usage is TRBV4-1 and J usage is TRBJ2-5; D possibly corresponds to TRBD1 (6 bases). CDR1 and CDR2 (germline): MGHRA, YSYEKL. V gave up 4 bases and J gave up 5 bases, with 20 bases separating them. The CDR3 is made up of 16 amino acids. The CDR3 is CASSLEQLQGRETQYF. CDR3 coding DNA: TGCGCCAGCAGCCTAGAACAACTACAGGGAAGGGAGACCCAGTACTTC.

Notes on this clonotype: This may come from a read error, since a much larger clone is one base off. This rearrangement joins TRBV6-6 to TRBJ2-1; D might be TRBD1 (6 bases). V lost 6 bases and J 6 bases, leaving 15 bases between the germline ends. In germline, CDR1 is MNHNY, CDR2 SVGAGI (reference sequence). CDR3 length: 14 residues. The CDR3, as DNA: TGTGCCAGCAGAGGACACCAGGGGCGCAATGAGCAGTTCTTC. Its translation is CASRGHQGRNEQFF.

This sequence joins TRBV5-1 and TRBJ2-3, with D tentatively TRBD1 (6 bases). This CDR3 is built from 18 residues. Germline V gene lookup returns CDR1 SGHRS and CDR2 YFSETQ. V lost 5 bases and J lost 5, with 27 bases in between. CDR3 coding DNA: TGCGCCAGCAGAACGTACGGTCGTAAGACAGGAGGATTAGATACGCAGTATTTT. Translation: CASRTYGRKTGGLDTQYF.

Of note for this clonotype: Being one base from a much bigger clone, this may be a read error. The CDR3 reads CSVGGGHLAKNIQYF. As DNA, the CDR3 is TGCAGCGTTGGAGGAGGACATCTAGCCAAAAACATTCAGTACTTC. The chain couples TRBV29-1 to TRBJ2-4; the D gene could be TRBD1 or TRBD2 (5 bases each). CDR1 SQVTM and CDR2 ANQGSEA come from the germline V gene. The V gene lost 4 bases and the J gene lost 0 bases, with 13 bases spanning the gap. The CDR3 consists of 15 residues.

This clonotype was picked up one time. A read error may be the cause here, since a much bigger clone is one base away. The chain recombines TRBV7-9 with TRBJ2-5; D perhaps matches TRBD2 (5 bases). This CDR3 is built from 13 residues. CDR1 SEHNR and CDR2 FQNEAQ come from the germline V gene (reference sequence). For the CDR3, the DNA is TGTGCCAGCGGCTTCGAGGGTGGTGAGACCCAGTACTTC. Its translation: CASGFEGGETQYF.

The V call is TRBV27, the J call TRBJ2-1, with TRBD2 matching over 12 bases. The ends lost 1 base at V and 6 bases at J; junction bases unmatched: 13. The V gene's germline CDR1 is MNHEY and CDR2 SMNVEV (reference sequence). The CDR3 has 19 amino acids. The DNA for the CDR3 is TGTGCCAGCAGTTTATTCATGGTGTCTAGCGGGGGGGCTTCCAATGAGCAGTTCTTC. This translates into CASSLFMVSSGGASNEQFF.

This rearrangement joins TRBV6-5 to TRBJ2-5; 7 positions match TRBD2. The V segment lost 6 bases and the J segment 4 bases; nucleotides outside the gene matches: 8. CDR1 and CDR2 from the germline V gene are MNHEY and SVGAGI. The CDR3 length is 14 residues. The CDR3 region has the DNA TGTGCCAGCAGCAGAAGGGGAGGGAGAGAGACCCAGTACTTC. Its translation is CASSRRGGRETQYF.

About this clonotype itself: A junction end diverges from the germline sequence, so it may reflect a read error. The rearrangement uses TRBV7-9 and TRBJ2-1, with 10 bases lining up with TRBD2. This CDR3 comprises 16 residues. Germline V gene sequence: CDR1 SEHNR, CDR2 FQNEAQ (reference sequence). The CDR3 nucleotides read TGCGCCAGCAGCACCCAGAGGACTAGCGGAAGTAATGAGCAGTTCTTC. It encodes CASSTQRTSGSNEQFF.

This clonotype showed up many times. The J gene is TRBJ2-1, the V gene TRBV30; TRBD2 might be the D (5 bases). Trimming stripped 0 bases from V and 4 bases from J, with 16 bases between. The CDR3 has 16 amino acids. CDR1 is GTSNPN and CDR2 is SVGIG in the germline V gene (reference sequence). The CDR3 loop reads CAWSVDSETTYNEQFF. The CDR3 region has the DNA TGTGCCTGGAGTGTGGACTCCGAAACCACTTACAATGAGCAGTTCTTC.

Details on this clonotype: This clone may be a read error of a much larger clone one base away. The rearrangement joins TRBV20-1 to TRBJ2-1; D gene ambiguous. V dropped 6 bases and J dropped 5 bases, with 14 bases sitting between them. The CDR3 consists of 13 residues. Germline lookup yields CDR1 DFQATT and CDR2 SNEGSKA (reference sequence). The CDR3 here is CSATSPTHNEQFF. The DNA of the CDR3 is TGCAGTGCCACTTCGCCGACCCACAATGAGCAGTTCTTC.

At least ten counts were recorded for this clonotype. The chain has TRBV29-1 and TRBJ1-2, with 7 bases aligning to TRBD1. V lost 3 bases to trimming and J lost 5 bases; unmatched junction nucleotides: 3. Looked up from germline, CDR1 is SQVTM and CDR2 is ANQGSEA. The CDR3 consists of 12 residues. The CDR3 nucleotides are TGCAGCGTTGATGGGACAGAATATGGCTACACCTTC. This gives the protein CSVDGTEYGYTF.

This clonotype was observed a handful of times. V is TRBV28 and J is TRBJ2-7; tentative D call: TRBD2 (6 bases). The CDR3 runs to 15 residues. CDR1 is MDHEN and CDR2 is SYDVKM in the germline V gene. Between the trimmed V and J ends, which lost 1 base and 7 bases, there was a span of 17 bases. DNA for the CDR3: TGTGCCAGCAGTTTATTGTCGTCGGAGGGTGTTGAGCAGTACTTC. It translates to CASSLLSSEGVEQYF.